These T cell receptor beta chains were read from a single sample in a study of Graves' ophthalmopathy and Graves' hyperthyroidism. TCRdb analysed the multiplex PCR reads with MiXCR anew, one entry per CDR3 protein. Of 350,000 to 400,000 distinct CDR3 sequences in the sample, 15% to 19% are singletons; the top ten hold approximately 7%. Sequencing was carried out using peripheral blood. The receptors were gathered from a woman under 30 with stable Graves' hyperthyroidism. Each CDR3 is given with its conserved first and last residue. A D gene is named only where the DNA matches it firmly. Clone size is stated in some rows and not others, as once, few, many or a class when expanded.

16 | TRBV12-5 | many | TRBD1 | CASGLVASGQQETQYF
16 | TRBV24-1 | many | TRBD1 | CATSELGQGPNQPQHF
14 | TRBV7-9 | many | TRBD1 | CASNQDRAQETQYF
14 | TRBV24-1 | many | TRBD1 | CATSVTGGVGELFF
14 | TRBV4-2 | many | NA | CASSQEQYGNTIYF
13 | TRBV6-1 | NA | NA | CASTPTSHGELFF
13 | TRBV28 | NA | NA | CASSPHVLETQYF
15 | TRBV5-1 | many | NA | CASRTGPSNEETQYF
15 | TRBV12-3/TRBV12-4 | many | TRBD1 | CASSWGQGGSYEQYF
12 | TRBV11-3 | many | NA | CASSLEEYEQYF
16 | TRBV12-3/TRBV12-4 | many | NA | CASSQRDLMFNQPQHF
14 | TRBV6-2/TRBV6-3 | few | NA | CASEDPGQRYGYTF
17 | TRBV19 | many | TRBD1 | CASSGTARDIAKNIQYF
14 | TRBV7-9 | many | NA | CASSLARENYGYTF
13 | TRBV20-1 | many | NA | CSARVNRNTEAFF
11 | TRBV10-3 | many | NA | CAIRKNTEAFF
14 | TRBV5-1 | many | TRBD1 | CASSLKGADYGYTF
14 | TRBV20-1 | many | NA | CSARESASNQPQHF
16 | TRBV5-5 | many | NA | CASSLTGLTFGGGYTF
15 | TRBV2 | many | NA | CASNTDSSYNSPLHF
15 | TRBV19 | many | TRBD1 | CASSAGTGPAYEQYF
13 | TRBV28 | NA | NA | CAIYQGNTGELFF
12 | TRBV12-3/TRBV12-4 | many | NA | CASSFQGFPLHF
15 | TRBV12-3/TRBV12-4 | many | TRBD1 | CASSIRQGSRQPQHF
14 | TRBV20-1 | few | NA | CSAHRQRGNYGYTF
14 | TRBV6-1 | many | TRBD1 | CASSPGTGRETQYF
15 | TRBV7-2 | many | NA | CASSLAPVASYEQYF
14 | TRBV27 | few | NA | CASSSPGFSYEQYF
15 | TRBV7-8 | NA | NA | CASSSRQQSSYEQYF
14 | TRBV6-2/TRBV6-3 | many | NA | CASSSDNMNTEAFF
14 | TRBV6-2/TRBV6-3 | once | TRBD1 | CASSYSGTGDEQYF
17 | TRBV20-1 | NA | NA | CSARPGGSAPSTGELFF
14 | TRBV10-2 | many | NA | CASSSGSQVTEAFF
15 | TRBV6-1 | few | TRBD1 | CASSDPGGSRYGYTF
14 | TRBV27 | many | NA | CASSLTGSGQPQHF
15 | TRBV4-1 | few | NA | CASSHRLTGQETQYF
14 | TRBV7-2 | few | NA | CASSLGADSYEQYF
13 | TRBV7-8 | many | NA | CASSLIAGNGYTF
13 | TRBV6-1 | NA | NA | CASRAAVVGELFF
15 | TRBV5-1 | many | NA | CASSLEGLDQETQYF
13 | TRBV19 | many | NA | CASSIAEESPLHF
16 | TRBV6-5 | NA | NA | CASSYSIMSSGNTIYF
17 | TRBV6-5 | many | NA | CASSLVGQGIMNTEAFF
13 | TRBV2 | many | TRBD2 | CASSTSAQETQYF
14 | TRBV7-8 | many | NA | CASSLETAGYGYTF
15 | TRBV11-3 | few | TRBD1 | CASSLDGQGIRGYTF
14 | TRBV7-9 | NA | TRBD1 | CASSSRTGQGPLHF
12 | TRBV6-1 | NA | NA | CASRTDNYGYTF
15 | TRBV12-3/TRBV12-4 | many | TRBD1 | CASSKWRTGNYEQYF